These 20 T cell receptor beta chains were sequenced from one sample in a study of cytomegalovirus exposure and HLA in healthy donors. PCR primers comprised 60 Vbeta and 13 Jbeta primers. Here immunoSEQ multiplex PCR was the method, and the copy in TCRdb shows in-frame clones only, minus some. The sample records 120,000 or so clones, about 80% being singletons. The sample comprised PBMCs. These receptors all come from a middle-aged woman in good health and CMV-seropositive.

The chain couples TRBV6-5 to TRBJ1-2, with 9 bases fitting TRBD1. V was clipped by 5 bases and J by 8 bases; unmatched bases: 0. The CDR3 extends over 11 amino acids. Germline assignment: CDR1 MNHEY and CDR2 SVGAGI. CDR3 loop: CASSDRGGYTF. The CDR3 nucleotides read TGTGCCAGCAGTGACAGGGGGGGCTACACCTTC.

V and J are TRBV9 and TRBJ2-5; 10 bases agree with TRBD2. V shed 4 bases, J shed 1 base, and the junction held 7 bases outside the gene matches. Germline-derived CDR1 and CDR2 are SGDLS and YYNGEE. The CDR3 contains 16 residues. The CDR3 is CASSTGTSATQETQYF. The CDR3 DNA sequence: TGTGCCAGCAGCACCGGGACTAGCGCGACCCAAGAGACCCAGTACTTC. The complete variable domain, with remaining parts taken from reference TRBV9 and TRBJ2-5, reads DSGVTQTPKHLITATGQRVTLRCSPRSGDLSVYWYQQSLDQGLQFLIQYYNGEERAKGNILERFSAQQFPDLHSELNLSSLELGDSALYFCASSTGTSATQETQYFGPGTRLLVL.

The chain has TRBV19 and TRBJ2-2, with 9 positions matching TRBD2. This CDR3 comprises 16 residues. From germline, CDR1 is LNHDA and CDR2 SQIVND (reference sequence). V shed 5 bases and J 6 bases; nucleotides not matched to a gene: 10. Here the CDR3 DNA reads TGTGCCAGTAGTCGTATAGCGGGAGATTGGGCCGGGGAGCTGTTTTTT. This translates into CASSRIAGDWAGELFF.

This chain links TRBV4-2 with TRBJ1-5; D remains ambiguous. With 4 bases removed from V and 1 base from J, the gap between germline ends came to 11 bases. The CDR3 totals 15 residues. Per germline, CDR1 LGHNA and CDR2 YNFKEQ. The CDR3 coding sequence is TGTGCCAGCAGCCGTAGCTTTTCGAGCAATCAGCCCCAGCATTTT. This translates into CASSRSFSSNQPQHF.

A single count supports this clone. The J gene is TRBJ2-3, the V gene TRBV7-3; TRBD2 matches 8 bases. Germline V gene sequence: CDR1 SGHTA, CDR2 FQGTGA. The length of the CDR3 is 14 residues. V shed 5 bases, J shed 4 bases, and the junction held 5 bases outside the gene matches. CDR3 sequence (DNA): TGTGCCAGCAGCAAGAAAGCGGGAGCAGATACGCAGTATTTT. Protein product: CASSKKAGADTQYF.

The chain joins TRBV28 to TRBJ2-7; TRBD2 matches at 8 bases. The CDR3 runs 12 residues. The germline CDR1 and CDR2 sequences are MDHEN and SYDVKM. V trimming: 8 bases; J trimming: 5 bases; junction bases outside the gene matches: 5. DNA for the CDR3: TGTGCCAGCGGGAGGCGGGAGGACGAGCAGTACTTC. This encodes CASGRREDEQYF.

This chain links TRBV2 with TRBJ2-7; 8 bases are a match to TRBD2. The V segment lost 7 bases and the J segment 4 bases; nucleotides outside the gene matches: 9. The germline gives CDR1 SNHLY, CDR2 FYNNEI. This CDR3 has 14 residues. The CDR3 spells CASIPGRALYEQYF. The CDR3 DNA is TGTGCCAGCATCCCCGGGAGGGCCTTGTACGAGCAGTACTTC.

The V call is TRBV6-5, the J call TRBJ2-7; D is uncertain. Trimming took 0 bases from V and 0 from J, leaving 9 bases between them. The length of the CDR3 is 15 residues. From germline, CDR1 is MNHEY and CDR2 SVGAGI. The CDR3 is CASSYSIASSYEQYF. The CDR3 nucleotides read TGTGCCAGCAGTTACTCGATAGCCAGCTCCTACGAGCAGTACTTC.

As regards this clone: No DNA is shown, since the ends of the CDR3 on it are uncertain; the CDR3 is the one TCRdb lists. This CDR3 reads CASSSTSQGAHGYTF. The rearrangement joins TRBV9 to TRBJ1-2; TRBD1, the D gene given by the table, was not confirmed from the DNA. Germline-derived CDR1 and CDR2 are SGDLS and YYNGEE. From its first to its last residue, the CDR3 has 15 amino acids.

The chain has TRBV2 and TRBJ2-2, with a possible D match to TRBD1 (6 bases). V was trimmed by 2 bases and J by 5 bases, leaving 12 bases between them. CDR3 length equals 15 residues. Germline V gene sequence: CDR1 SNHLY, CDR2 FYNNEI. CDR3 amino acids: CASSELEQGTGELFF. The CDR3 region has the DNA TGTGCCAGCAGTGAACTGGAACAGGGTACCGGGGAGCTGTTTTTT.

The gene calls are TRBV6-4 and TRBJ2-1; 11 bases fit TRBD2. The CDR3 runs to 15 residues. CDR1 is MRHNA and CDR2 is SNTAGT in the germline V gene. V gave up 5 bases and J gave up 6 bases; unmatched junction bases: 6. In DNA form, the CDR3 reads TGTGCCAGCAGTCCACTAGCGGGGGCAGCCAATGAGCAGTTCTTC. This codes for CASSPLAGAANEQFF.

The V call is TRBV11-2, the J call TRBJ1-2; maybe TRBD1 (6 bases). Germline CDR1 and CDR2: SGHAT and FQNNGV. The ends were cut back, 1 base at V and 7 bases at J, with 13 bases in the middle. The CDR3 runs to 14 residues. This CDR3 is CASSLGPGVSGYTF. The CDR3 DNA reads as TGTGCCAGCAGCTTAGGTCCAGGGGTTAGTGGCTACACCTTC.

There are a few counts of this clone. The chain has TRBV5-1 and TRBJ2-3; D gene unclear. V was cut by 1 base and J by 1 base, with 7 bases left in between. In germline, CDR1 is SGHRS, CDR2 YFSETQ. The CDR3 runs 14 residues. This chain's CDR3 is CASSLIEGTDTQYF. CDR3 nucleotides: TGCGCCAGCAGCTTGATTGAGGGCACAGATACGCAGTATTTT.

This clone was counted between two and nine times. CDR3 loop: CASSLHSSGVNYEQYF. The CDR3 DNA reads as TGTGCCAGCAGTCTCCACAGTAGCGGGGTAAACTACGAGCAGTACTTC. The rearrangement uses TRBV27 and TRBJ2-7, with 8 bases that match TRBD2. The CDR3 contains 16 residues. The ends lost 5 bases at V and 3 bases at J; junction bases unmatched: 12. Germline V CDR1 and CDR2: MNHEY, SMNVEV (reference sequence).

The chain uses TRBV10-3 and TRBJ1-3, with unresolved D. CDR3 length equals 14 residues. Trimming stripped 10 bases from V and 0 bases from J, with 13 bases between. From germline, CDR1 is ENHRY and CDR2 SYGVKD. The CDR3 bases are TGTGCCAGCGGTAATGGGTTCTCTGGAAACACCATATATTTT. It yields the protein CASGNGFSGNTIYF.

This rearrangement joins TRBV7-2 to TRBJ1-1; D is possibly TRBD1 (5 bases). The CDR3 is 15 residues long. Trimming shortened V by 1 base and J by 5 bases, and 14 bases separated the two germline ends. CDR1 is SGHTA and CDR2 is FQGNSA in the germline V gene. This CDR3 reads CASSLGPGGETEAFF. The CDR3 DNA is TGTGCCAGCAGCTTAGGACCGGGAGGGGAAACTGAAGCTTTCTTT. The full variable domain, its missing parts supplied by reference TRBV7-2 and TRBJ1-1, is GAGVSQSPSNKVTEKGKDVELRCDPISGHTALYWYRQSLGQGLEFLIYFQGNSAPDKSGLPSDRFSAERTGGSVSTLTIQRTQQEDSAVYLCASSLGPGGETEAFFGQGTRLTVV.

This chain links TRBV7-6 with TRBJ2-1, with no clear D. The germline V gene has CDR1 SGHVS and CDR2 FNYEAQ. The CDR3 consists of 13 residues. Trimming took 2 bases from V and 4 from J, leaving 6 bases between them. CDR3 sequence: CASSLTVYNEQFF. The CDR3 DNA reads TGTGCCAGCAGCTTAACAGTGTACAATGAGCAGTTCTTC.

The rearrangement uses TRBV5-6 and TRBJ2-3; 8 bases match TRBD1. Losses at the gene ends were 4 bases for V and 14 bases for J; bases not matched to a gene: 9. This CDR3 is 12 amino acids long. Germline V gene sequence: CDR1 SGHDT, CDR2 YYEEEE. The CDR3 loop reads CASSVRGQVLYF. The DNA of the CDR3 is TGTGCCAGCAGCGTACGGGGACAGGTCTTGTATTTT.

CDR3 nucleotides: TGTGCCACCTCAGTCCCCGCCGGCCGCACCGGAGTGGGCTACACCTTC. Translating gives CATSVPAGRTGVGYTF. The chain employs TRBV5-8 and TRBJ1-2; D unresolved. V lost 9 bases and J 8 bases, leaving 29 bases between the germline ends. Germline V gene lookup returns CDR1 SGHTS and CDR2 YDEGEE. This CDR3 comprises 16 residues.

The V gene is TRBV27, the J gene TRBJ2-1; a weak D match, TRBD2 (6 bases). Trimming removed 6 bases from V and 7 bases from J, with 10 bases in between. Germline CDR1 reads MNHEY; CDR2 reads SMNVEV (reference sequence). There are 12 residues in the CDR3. CDR3 amino acids: CASRGGGNEQFF. Written as DNA, the CDR3 is TGTGCCAGCAGGGGAGGAGGAAATGAGCAGTTCTTC.